The present T cell receptor beta chain was sequenced within a study of healthy donors' naive CD4 and CD8 T cells. Study outcomes and limitations: Negatively charged CDR3s marked CD8+ lineage; positively charged CDR3s marked CD4+ lineage. Alpha and beta chains were sequenced in bulk without pairing.

A linear amplification protocol produced the TCR libraries from about 510 ng of total RNA. TCRdb re-derived calls from the reads in MiXCR, one entry per CDR3 protein. The repertoire holds roughly 200,000 distinct CDR3 sequences, with nearly 75% as singletons. CDR1 and CDR2 (germline): GTSNPN, SVGIG (reference sequence). The CDR3 sequence is 13 residues long. Trimming removed 2 bases from V and 5 bases from J, with 12 bases in between. Notes on this clonotype: Its antigen remains unidentified.

Naive T cells were sorted: CD4+CD8-CD45RO-CD45RA+ for CD4+, CD8+CD4-CD45RA+CD27bright for CD8+. The receptor comes from a pool of human donors in good health; the sample pools cells from several healthy donors. Sequenced input: naive CD4+ and CD8+ T cells sorted from blood, pooled from several donors. V is TRBV30 and J is TRBJ1-1, with a possible D match to TRBD1 (5 bases). The CDR3 sequence: CAWSPAGNTEAFF. CDR3 nucleotides: TGTGCCTGGAGTCCCGCAGGGAATACTGAAGCTTTCTTT.